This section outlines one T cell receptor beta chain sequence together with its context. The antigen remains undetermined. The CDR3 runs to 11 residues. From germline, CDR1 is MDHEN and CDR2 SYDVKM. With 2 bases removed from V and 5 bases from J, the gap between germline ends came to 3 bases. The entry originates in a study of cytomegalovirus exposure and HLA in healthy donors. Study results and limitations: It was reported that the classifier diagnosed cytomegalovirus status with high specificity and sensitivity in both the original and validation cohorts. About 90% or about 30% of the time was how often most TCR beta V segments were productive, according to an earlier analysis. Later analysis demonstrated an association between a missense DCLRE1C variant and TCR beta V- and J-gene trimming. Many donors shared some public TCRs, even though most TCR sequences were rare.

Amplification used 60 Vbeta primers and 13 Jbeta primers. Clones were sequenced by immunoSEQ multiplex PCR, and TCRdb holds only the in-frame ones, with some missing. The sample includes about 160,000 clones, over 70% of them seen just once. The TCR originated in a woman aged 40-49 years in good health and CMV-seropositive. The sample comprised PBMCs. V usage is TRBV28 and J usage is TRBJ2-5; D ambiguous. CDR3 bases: TGTGCCAGCAGTTTACGGGAGACCCAGTACTTC. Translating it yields CASSLRETQYF.